This is a list of T cell receptor beta chains from one sample in a study of Graves' ophthalmopathy and Graves' hyperthyroidism. TCRdb called the multiplex PCR reads again in MiXCR, with one record for every CDR3 protein. The table lists 400,000 to 450,000 distinct CDR3 sequences, roughly 21% of them singletons. Sequenced sample: peripheral blood. These receptors originate from a woman younger than 35 with stable Graves' hyperthyroidism. CDR3s include the opening cysteine and the closing phenylalanine or tryptophan.

V gene | CDR3 protein
TRBV5-1 | CASSGAGSPLHF
TRBV27 | CASSLGQGAFGYTF
TRBV12-3/TRBV12-4 | CASRSPGPGGANVLTF
TRBV4-1 | CASSQAGGKKGPQHF
TRBV27 | CASSFSYNSPLHF
TRBV30 | CARGLLDSGANVLTF
TRBV15 | CATSRENSPYGYTF
TRBV13 | CASSATGYSYEQYF
TRBV7-2 | CASSFRDYQETQYF
TRBV4-3 | CASSQGTGRGFGDYTF
TRBV6-1 | CASRPGTKNTGELFF
TRBV7-3 | CASSPDSQSEQYF
TRBV10-3 | CAISEEDRALQETQYF
TRBV11-2 | CASSFHLAGPSHEQYF
TRBV19 | CASRRIGTGNTGELFF
TRBV12-3/TRBV12-4 | CASSLGGEDTEAFF
TRBV11-2 | CASSWTTVTGKAFF
TRBV6-1 | CASSEAPTPNTGELFF
TRBV3-1 | CASSRQTVDTEAFF
TRBV6-2/TRBV6-3 | CASSYSGRPQETQYF